Here is one T cell receptor (beta chain) with its context. Antigen unknown. Specified time point: blood at routine non-recurrence follow-up after resection. The authors sequenced whole RNA from tumor, nontumor lung or frozen PBMC without sorting. In germline, CDR1 is ENHRY, CDR2 SYGVKD. The CDR3 runs 14 residues. V lost 8 bases and J 2 bases, leaving 16 bases between the germline ends. The sample originates from a study of spatial heterogeneity in lung cancer. Background on the study: Untreated early-stage non-small cell lung cancer patients, some 70 in total, were the donors. Follow-up PBMC specimens underwent sequencing when available; their median timing was approximately 26 months after resection. Findings and caveats of the study: Blood carried ubiquitous expanded tumor TCRs more at resection than follow-up.

A unique molecular identifier was attached to every TCR cDNA molecule. TCRdb passed the 5' RACE reads through MiXCR, listing each CDR3 protein once. The sample lists 95,000 to 130,000 distinct CDR3 sequences, about 12% occurring once. This clonotype was obtained from a male donor with early-stage non-small cell lung cancer. The rearrangement uses TRBV10-3 and TRBJ2-7; TRBD1 is a possible D gene (6 bases). The specimen was PBMCs, collected at follow-up. DNA of the CDR3: TGTGCCATCGGCCCGAGCGAGGGGGCCTACGAGCAGTACTTC. Translated: CAIGPSEGAYEQYF.